The T cell receptor beta chain under discussion was sequenced for a study of identifying expanded T cells in peripheral blood. The method was immunoSEQ multiplex PCR; TCRdb's version includes in-frame clones alone and lacks a portion of them. This sample yields 100,000 or so clones, of which 75% to 90% are seen a single time; 5% to 6.5% belongs to the top ten. CDR3 length: 15 residues. Germline values: CDR1 SGHDN, CDR2 FVKESK. Trimming removed 1 base at V and 4 bases at J, with 13 bases between. During the collection period, no donor immune events like infections were recorded. Input material: blood. This chain links TRBV14 with TRBJ1-2; D is ambiguous. The TCR comes from a person aged 18-70 years in good health. CDR3 DNA: TGTGCCAGCAGCCAAGGAGGAGCCAGACCCTATGGCTACACCTTC. Translated: CASSQGGARPYGYTF.